A single sample is the source of the 23 T cell receptor beta chains below, sequenced in a study of T cell responses to AZD1222 COVID-19 vaccine. Assay used: immunoSEQ multiplex PCR; TCRdb lists only in-frame clones, some missing. Here the sample spans some 84,000 clones, roughly 85% being singletons. Sequenced here: peripheral blood, sampled on day 0 of AZD1222 vaccination. The receptors here all came from an adult in good health.

The V gene is TRBV18, the J gene TRBJ1-1, with D possibly being TRBD1 (5 bases). Germline CDR1 reads KGHSH; CDR2 reads LQKENI. The CDR3 totals 14 residues. The V end was cut by 3 bases, the J end by 1 base, with 9 bases between. The CDR3 coding sequence is TGTGCCAGCTCACCGAGGGACCAGAACACTGAAGCTTTCTTT. Translating gives CASSPRDQNTEAFF.

The rearrangement uses TRBV9 and TRBJ1-2; no clear D gene. Germline loops: CDR1 SGDLS, CDR2 YYNGEE. V dropped 0 bases and J dropped 9 bases, with 12 bases sitting between them. The CDR3 spans 13 residues. CDR3 in amino acids: CASSVGAATSYTF. CDR3 in DNA: TGTGCCAGCAGCGTAGGGGCAGCCACCAGCTACACCTTC.

The chain couples TRBV30 to TRBJ1-6; D unclear. Germline CDR1 GTSNPN, CDR2 SVGIG (reference sequence). CDR3 size: 15 residues. Trimming stripped 1 base from V and 0 bases from J, with 7 bases between. CDR3 nucleotide sequence: TGTGCCTGGAGTGCGGCAAGCTCCTATAATTCACCCCTCCACTTT. This sequence encodes CAWSAASSYNSPLHF.

The genes are TRBV7-9 and TRBJ2-1; no clear D. The CDR3 extends over 11 amino acids. The germline CDR1 and CDR2 sequences are SEHNR and FQNEAQ (reference sequence). V was clipped by 2 bases and J by 7 bases, with 3 bases between them. As DNA, the CDR3 is TGTGCCAGCAGCTTAATAAATGAGCAGTTCTTC. This encodes CASSLINEQFF.

This chain connects TRBV19 to TRBJ2-5; no firm D call. The CDR3 has 13 residues. CDR1 is LNHDA and CDR2 is SQIVND in the germline V gene (reference sequence). Trimming took 11 bases from V and 3 from J, leaving 16 bases between them. The CDR3 region is CASERAYEETQYF. In DNA, the CDR3 is TGTGCCTCCGAAAGAGCCTACGAAGAGACCCAGTACTTC.

This clone occurred a few times. The chain links TRBV19 to TRBJ1-5; tentatively, D is TRBD1 (5 bases). This CDR3 region has 13 residues. Germline V lookup: CDR1 LNHDA, CDR2 SQIVND (reference sequence). Trimming took off 8 bases at V and 1 base at J, with 9 bases between the two ends. The CDR3 coding sequence is TGTGCCAGTTCGGACACCAGCAATCAGCCCCAGCATTTT. It translates to CASSDTSNQPQHF. The variable domain in full, completed from reference TRBV19 and TRBJ1-5, reads DGGITQSPKYLFRKEGQNVTLSCEQNLNHDAMYWYRQDPGQGLRLIYYSQIVNDFQKGDIAEGYSVSREKKESFPLTVTSAQKNPTAFYLCASSDTSNQPQHFGDGTRLSIL.

The chain links TRBV9 to TRBJ1-2; D gene ambiguous. CDR1 and CDR2 from the germline V gene are SGDLS and YYNGEE. Trimming left V 3 bases short and J 2 bases short, with 5 bases between. The CDR3 loop spans 12 amino acids. This chain's CDR3 is CASSAQNYGYTF. The CDR3 bases are TGTGCCAGCAGCGCCCAGAACTATGGCTACACCTTC. Full variable domain (rest looked up from reference TRBV9 and TRBJ1-2): DSGVTQTPKHLITATGQRVTLRCSPRSGDLSVYWYQQSLDQGLQFLIQYYNGEERAKGNILERFSAQQFPDLHSELNLSSLELGDSALYFCASSAQNYGYTFGSGTRLTVV.

This chain joins TRBV5-1 and TRBJ1-6; TRBD1 agrees at 7 bases. The CDR3 is made up of 16 amino acids. Germline lookup yields CDR1 SGHRS and CDR2 YFSETQ. The ends lost 0 bases at V and 6 bases at J; junction bases unmatched: 6. The CDR3, as DNA: TGCGCCAGCAGCTTGGCTCGGGGACAGATTAATTCACCCCTCCACTTT. Its translation is CASSLARGQINSPLHF. Filled out from reference TRBV5-1 and TRBJ1-6, the complete variable domain reads KAGVTQTPRYLIKTRGQQVTLSCSPISGHRSVSWYQQTPGQGLQFLFEYFSETQRNKGNFPGRFSGRQFSNSRSEMNVSTLELGDSALYLCASSLARGQINSPLHFGNGTRLTVT.

The rearrangement links TRBV7-9 to TRBJ2-3; 10 bases agree with TRBD2. The CDR3 extends over 18 amino acids. The V gene end was trimmed by 4 bases and the J gene end by 1 base; junction bases not matched to a gene: 11. From germline, CDR1 is SEHNR and CDR2 FQNEAQ (reference sequence). The chain's CDR3 is CASSSSLAGGLGTDTQYF. Written as DNA, the CDR3 is TGTGCCAGCAGCTCTTCCTTAGCGGGAGGACTTGGCACAGATACGCAGTATTTT.

This chain uses TRBV6-2 or TRBV6-3 with TRBJ2-2, with D uncertain. The CDR3 is 15 residues long. V lost 0 bases to trimming and J lost 4 bases, with 9 bases between them. Per the germline V gene, CDR1 is MNHEY and CDR2 is SVGEGT. The CDR3 loop reads CASSYSRHSTGELFF. In DNA, the CDR3 is TGTGCCAGCAGTTACTCGAGGCACTCCACCGGGGAGCTGTTTTTT.

Details on this clone: A junction end diverges from the germline sequence, so it may reflect a read error. The genes are TRBV11-2 and TRBJ1-2, with a weak D call TRBD1 (5 bases). The CDR3 loop spans 12 amino acids. Germline CDR1 reads SGHAT; CDR2 reads FQNNGV. The CDR3 region has the DNA TGTGCCAGCAGCCCTTCAGACAGCTCCCGCTTCTTC. It encodes CASSPSDSSRFF. The full variable domain, completed using reference TRBV11-2 and TRBJ1-2, is EAGVAQSPRYKIIEKRQSVAFWCNPISGHATLYWYQQILGQGPKLLIQFQNNGVVDDSQLPKDRFSAERLKGVDSTLKIQPAKLEDSAVYLCASSPSDSSRFFGSGTRLTVV.

The chain couples TRBV11-2 to TRBJ1-2; D gene uncertain. Trimming took 1 base from V and 13 from J, leaving 10 bases between them. Germline CDR1 reads SGHAT; CDR2 reads FQNNGV. The CDR3 totals 11 residues. CDR3 in amino acids: CASSLVTEATF. The DNA of the CDR3 is TGTGCCAGCAGCTTAGTCACAGAGGCCACCTTC.

The rearrangement joins TRBV21-1 to TRBJ1-5; the table's D call, TRBD1, was not checked against the DNA. TRBV21-1 is given as a pseudogene. The CDR3 totals 11 residues. The CDR3, as DNA: TGTCAGGGTGAGAGCAATCAGCCCCAGCATTTT. This encodes CQGESNQPQHF.

Written as DNA, the CDR3 is TGCGCCAGCAGCCAAACAGTAGTCAGGGGAAACACTGAAGCTTTCTTT. Residues: CASSQTVVRGNTEAFF. This chain joins TRBV4-1 and TRBJ1-1; D might be TRBD1 (6 bases). CDR1 is MGHRA and CDR2 is YSYEKL in the germline V gene. Trimming shortened V by 2 bases and J by 2 bases, and 15 bases separated the two germline ends. The CDR3 is made up of 16 amino acids.

The V call is TRBV6-5, the J call TRBJ1-2; D remains ambiguous. V lost 7 bases and J 8 bases, leaving 11 bases between the germline ends. The germline gives CDR1 MNHEY, CDR2 SVGAGI. The CDR3 covers 11 residues. The CDR3 sequence: CASNLPYGYTF. The CDR3 nucleotides are TGTGCCAGCAACCTTCCATACGGCTACACCTTC.

V and J are TRBV10-2 and TRBJ1-1; 7 bases align to TRBD1. The CDR3 is 14 amino acids. Germline CDR1 is WSHSY and CDR2 is SAAADI. The V segment lost 2 bases and the J segment 1 base; nucleotides outside the gene matches: 1. The chain's CDR3 is CASSERQGNTEAFF. CDR3 coding DNA: TGCGCCAGCAGTGAGCGACAGGGGAACACTGAAGCTTTCTTT.

The CDR3 loop reads CASKAWVPNTGELFF. DNA of the CDR3: TGTGCCAGTAAAGCGTGGGTCCCGAACACCGGGGAGCTGTTTTTT. The chain has TRBV19 and TRBJ2-2; D call uncertain. Germline-derived CDR1 and CDR2 are LNHDA and SQIVND (reference sequence). Trimming removed 7 bases at V and 0 bases at J, with 12 bases between. The CDR3 spans 15 residues.

This sequence joins TRBV29-1 and TRBJ1-2, with D possibly TRBD1 on 5 matching bases. The length of the CDR3 is 13 residues. Germline V gene data show CDR1 as SQVTM and CDR2 as ANQGSEA. Trimming stripped 3 bases from V and 3 bases from J, with 11 bases between. The CDR3 reads CSVESGLDYGYTF. CDR3 nucleotide sequence: TGCAGCGTTGAGTCAGGGTTAGACTATGGCTACACCTTC.

The chain has TRBV27 and TRBJ1-1, with D perhaps TRBD1 (5 bases). The ends were cut back, 3 bases at V and 0 bases at J, with 20 bases in the middle. The CDR3 sequence is 18 residues long. Germline loops: CDR1 MNHEY, CDR2 SMNVEV (reference sequence). The chain's CDR3 is CASSLLPSVAGMNTEAFF. CDR3 DNA: TGTGCCAGCAGTTTGCTACCAAGCGTGGCAGGGATGAACACTGAAGCTTTCTTT.

The chain has TRBV25-1 and TRBJ2-1, with TRBD2 matching over 10 bases. Germline V gives CDR1 MGHDK, CDR2 SYGVNS. Trimming took 4 bases from V and 6 from J; bases not matched to a gene: 9. The CDR3 is 16 residues long. The CDR3 region is CASSASLAGASNEQFF. In DNA form, the CDR3 reads TGTGCCAGCAGTGCCTCGCTAGCGGGAGCCTCCAATGAGCAGTTCTTC.

The chain couples TRBV29-1 to TRBJ1-4; 8 bases fit TRBD1. Germline loops: CDR1 SQVTM, CDR2 ANQGSEA. The CDR3 consists of 12 residues. With V trimmed by 7 bases and J by 7 bases, 5 bases remained unmatched. The CDR3 bases are TGCAGCGCCGGGACAGGTCGTGAAAAACTGTTTTTT. Its translation is CSAGTGREKLFF.

This chain joins TRBV27 and TRBJ1-2; D gene ambiguous. The germline V gene encodes CDR1 MNHEY and CDR2 SMNVEV (reference sequence). The CDR3 is 12 amino acids. Trimming stripped 4 bases from V and 5 bases from J, with 8 bases between. DNA of the CDR3: TGTGCCAGCAGTTCAAGGAGTTATGGCTACACCTTC. Translated: CASSSRSYGYTF.

For the CDR3, the DNA is TGTGCCAGTAGTACGACCGGGCCTGCAGGCTACACCTTC. Amino acid sequence: CASSTTGPAGYTF. V usage is TRBV19 and J usage is TRBJ1-2; D is unclear. CDR1 is LNHDA, CDR2 SQIVND, per germline (reference sequence). This CDR3 is 13 amino acids long. V was pared by 4 bases and J by 8 bases, with 14 bases between.